The present T cell receptor beta chain was sequenced within a study of OX40 agonist ivuxolimab in advanced cancers. The overall study: Dose-escalation patients had hepatocellular carcinoma, melanoma, renal cell or head and neck cancer. Partial responses, seen in three patients, involved one hepatocellular carcinoma and two cutaneous melanomas.

TCRdb's copy holds only in-frame clones and misses some; the assay was immunoSEQ multiplex PCR. There are over 65,000 clones in the sample; 70% to 90% occur only once, and approximately 0.27% lies in the top ten. This TCR derives from an adult with an advanced solid tumor such as melanoma, head and neck, liver or kidney cancer. Specimen: CD4+ or CD8+ T cells sorted from blood, collected in a trial of the OX40 agonist ivuxolimab.

For the CDR3, the DNA is TGTGCCAGCAGCCATGGGACAGGATTAGATACGCAGTATTTT. Its protein is CASSHGTGLDTQYF. V usage is TRBV7-6 and J usage is TRBJ2-3, with 8 bases identical to TRBD1. V lost 5 bases, J lost 5 bases, and 6 bases stayed unmatched. CDR1 SGHVS and CDR2 FNYEAQ come from the germline V gene. This CDR3 spans 14 amino acids.